Detailed here is one TCR beta chain. What it recognizes is unknown. This sample stems from a study of cytomegalovirus exposure and HLA in healthy donors. General study results and limits: In vitro experiments confirmed that three CMV-associated chains were specific for CMV antigens.

The germline V gene has CDR1 SNHLY and CDR2 FYNNEI. V lost 4 bases, J lost 2 bases, and 9 bases lay in between. The CDR3 runs 13 residues. The primer mix had 60 Vbeta and 13 Jbeta primers. Produced via immunoSEQ multiplex PCR; TCRdb's table is partial and in-frame only. The sample has over 100,000 clones. The TCR sequence derives from a middle-aged man in good health and CMV-seropositive. Sequenced: PBMCs. V and J are TRBV2 and TRBJ2-7, with a weak D call TRBD2 (6 bases). CDR3 loop: CASSVRETYEQYF. DNA for the CDR3: TGTGCCAGCAGTGTGCGGGAAACCTACGAGCAGTACTTC.